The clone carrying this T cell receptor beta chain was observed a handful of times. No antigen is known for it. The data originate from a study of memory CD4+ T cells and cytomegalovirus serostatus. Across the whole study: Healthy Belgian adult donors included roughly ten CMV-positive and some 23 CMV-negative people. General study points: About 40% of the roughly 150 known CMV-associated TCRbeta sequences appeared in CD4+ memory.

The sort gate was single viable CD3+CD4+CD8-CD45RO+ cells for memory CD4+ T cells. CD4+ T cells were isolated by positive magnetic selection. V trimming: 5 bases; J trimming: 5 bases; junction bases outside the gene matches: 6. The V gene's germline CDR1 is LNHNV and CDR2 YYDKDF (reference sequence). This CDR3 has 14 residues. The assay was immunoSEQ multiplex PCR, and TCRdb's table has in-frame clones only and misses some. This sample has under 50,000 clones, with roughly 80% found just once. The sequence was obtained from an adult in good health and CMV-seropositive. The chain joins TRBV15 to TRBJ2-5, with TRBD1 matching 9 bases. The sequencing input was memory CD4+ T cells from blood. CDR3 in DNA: TGTGCCACCAGCGCCACAGGGGGCAGGGAGACCCAGTACTTC. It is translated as CATSATGGRETQYF.